This entry is about one T cell receptor beta chain. In this sample, this clonotype turned up many times. Its recognized antigen is unknown. Base qualities are missing; no much larger clone stands one base away. A patient counted as having stable Graves' hyperthyroidism if no progression to ophthalmopathy occurred over 18 months of follow-up. The hyperthyroidism patients were between 18 and 65 years old and newly diagnosed, with a disease duration of less than 2 months. Exclusion was applied to patients with uncontrolled infections, other autoimmune diseases, pregnancy or lactation. Diagnoses were based on clinical symptoms, serum thyroxine and TRAb, thyroid ultrasound and orbital computed tomography. Ficoll-Paque density gradient centrifugation was used to isolate PBMCs from around 10 ml of fresh peripheral blood. Total RNA was extracted with Trizol reagent, and quality was checked on an Agilent 2100 Bioanalyzer.

The TCR beta CDR3 regions were amplified from the RNA transcripts. The first round of RT-PCR for the TCR CDR3 was performed with the HTBI primer set and the Qiagen OneStep RT-PCR kit. A second multiplex PCR round built the libraries, followed by size selection and purification. Libraries were sequenced paired-end with 100 bp reads on an Illumina HiSeq2000. The study's processing was this. SOAPnuke was used to process the raw data, removing reads that contained adapters or uncalled bases, had a mean Phred below 15, or lacked an exact match to the constant primer or identifier. High-quality paired reads were merged with COPE v1.2.5, and unique nucleotide sequences were defined as clonotypes. MiTCR v1.1 was used to align the clonotypes against IMGT TRBV, TRBD and TRBJ reference segments. The analysis was restricted to V-J combinations with a frequency above 0.0001, which together covered just over 99% of the repertoires. A TCS score was defined as the ratio of F50 (clonal expansion) to E x V (chaos), with BLOSUM62-based TCRdist applied between CDR3 peptides within each V-J. Welch's t-statistics and random forest reduced around 510 V-J features to 13, which were used in a naive Bayes classifier (R e1071). TCRdb trimmed the raw reads at Q25, called clones with MiXCR and kept productive beta chains. Entries that share a CDR3 protein sequence are merged under the most common genes and DNA. TCRdb assigned the V and J calls; the authors' analysis was not used. Counted in this sample were roughly 290,000 distinct CDR3 sequences; roughly an eighth of them appeared once. The biggest ten clones account for 7.9% of the sample.

The data derive from a study of T cells in Graves' hyperthyroidism and ophthalmopathy (dated by TCRdb to between 2019 and 2020). In terms of the full investigation: Peripheral blood was sampled at the time of initial diagnosis, prior to any treatment. To identify TCR V-J signatures that set the groups apart, the researchers used a discovery cohort of 100 patients, made up of around 42 with Graves' ophthalmopathy and 57 with stable Graves' hyperthyroidism. For training and testing, the 80 to 100 patients in the discovery cohort were randomly divided in a 7:3 ratio. After blood sampling, hyperthyroidism patients were treated with methimazole at a starting dose of 30 mg daily, and ophthalmopathy patients were treated with high-dose intravenous methylprednisolone. According to the paper, TCR Vbeta CDR3 sequencing was carried out on some 140 peripheral blood samples, which came from approximately 41 ophthalmopathy, approximately 72 hyperthyroidism and approximately 17 progressor patients. An independent validation cohort of 18 to 20 hyperthyroidism patients and about 15 patients who later progressed to ophthalmopathy tested prospective prediction of ophthalmopathy. Thyroid tissue and blood T-cell repertoires from more than 5 Graves' hyperthyroidism patients were also compared in the study. Broader findings and caveats from the paper: No statistical method was used to fix the sample size in advance, and group allocation was not hidden from the investigators. A model built on a 13 V-J signature distinguished ophthalmopathy from stable hyperthyroidism, reaching roughly 88% sensitivity and around 81% specificity in cross-validation and 80%/75% in testing. Most expanded thyroid clonotypes (frequency above 0.001) were also detected in blood, a finding suggesting that blood repertoires may reflect thyroid immune responses. During validation, the model predicted progression to ophthalmopathy a median of around 6 months ahead of onset, with 70.59% sensitivity and about 75% specificity.

From the cysteine through the phenylalanine, the CDR3 covers 15 amino acids. Only the CDR3 portion is preserved as DNA: 45 bases, with reading frame beginning at the first base. V and J are truncated by 0 bases and 0 bases respectively, leaving an intervening sequence of 8 bases. In the germline V gene, CDR1 corresponds to SGHRS and CDR2 to YFSETQ. The chain uses TRBV5-1 and TRBJ2-3, with the D segment identity uncertain. This clonotype was sampled from a woman aged 40-49 years with Graves' hyperthyroidism. Sequencing was performed on blood. DNA sequence: TGCGCCAGCAGCTTGGCGGACCCTAGCACAGATACGCAGTATTTT. It encodes CASSLADPSTDTQYF.